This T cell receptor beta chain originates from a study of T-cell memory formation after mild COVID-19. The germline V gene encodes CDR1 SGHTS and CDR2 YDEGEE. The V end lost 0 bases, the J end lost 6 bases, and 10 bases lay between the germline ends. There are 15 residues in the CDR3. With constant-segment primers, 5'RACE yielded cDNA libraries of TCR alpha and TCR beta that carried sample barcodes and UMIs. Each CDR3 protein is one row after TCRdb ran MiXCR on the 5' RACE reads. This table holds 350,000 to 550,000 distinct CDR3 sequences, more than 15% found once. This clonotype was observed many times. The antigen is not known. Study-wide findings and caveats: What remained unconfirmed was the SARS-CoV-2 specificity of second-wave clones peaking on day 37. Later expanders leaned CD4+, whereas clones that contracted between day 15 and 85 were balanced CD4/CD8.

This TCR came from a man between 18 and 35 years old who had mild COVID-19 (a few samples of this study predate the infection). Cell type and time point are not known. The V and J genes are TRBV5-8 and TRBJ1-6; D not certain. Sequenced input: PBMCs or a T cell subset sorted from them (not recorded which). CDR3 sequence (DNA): TGTGCCAGCAGCTTGGAAGGGTTTAGTAATTCACCCCTCCACTTT. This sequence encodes CASSLEGFSNSPLHF. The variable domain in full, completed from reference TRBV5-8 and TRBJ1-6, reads EAGVTQSPTHLIKTRGQQATLRCSPISGHTSVYWYQQALGLGLQFLLWYDEGEERNRGNFPPRFSGRQFPNYSSELNVNALELEDSALYLCASSLEGFSNSPLHFGNGTRLTVT.